This TCR beta chain emerged from a study of vaccination and CD4 T cells after COVID-19. The wider study: Post-COVID samples were collected a median around 100 days following diagnosis, spanning 35 to 161. Post-vaccine sampling followed dose two by a median approximately 70 days (range 14 to 241).

Scientists ran DNA taken from cultured CD4+ T cells through the Oncomine TCR Beta short-read assay for sequencing. Genomic DNA was isolated from cultured CD4+ T cells. Via MiXCR, TCRdb re-called the PCR reads, giving one row per CDR3 protein. The sample has 20,000 to 30,000 distinct CDR3 sequences, approximately 28% seen once. Specified time point: late sampling 161 to 241 days after vaccination in three convalescent patients. The sample's treatment: approximately 11-day PBMC culture with coronavirus spike peptide pools or control peptides (ViraFEST assay). Many counts were recorded for this clonotype. Its cognate antigen is unknown. The CDR3 sequence is 14 residues long. Unmatched junction bases numbered 4, after V lost 5 bases and J lost 6 bases. Germline V gene sequence: CDR1 SGHVS, CDR2 FNYEAQ.

The rearrangement links TRBV7-6 to TRBJ2-2; 9 bases line up with TRBD2. The input for sequencing was CD4+ T cells from blood, cultured in vitro, taken about 7 months after SARS-CoV-2 vaccination. This sequence originates from a human donor who had recovered from COVID-19. The CDR3 region has the DNA TGTGCCAGCAGCCGTAGCGGGAGTCCCGGGGAGCTGTTTTTT. Protein sequence: CASSRSGSPGELFF.